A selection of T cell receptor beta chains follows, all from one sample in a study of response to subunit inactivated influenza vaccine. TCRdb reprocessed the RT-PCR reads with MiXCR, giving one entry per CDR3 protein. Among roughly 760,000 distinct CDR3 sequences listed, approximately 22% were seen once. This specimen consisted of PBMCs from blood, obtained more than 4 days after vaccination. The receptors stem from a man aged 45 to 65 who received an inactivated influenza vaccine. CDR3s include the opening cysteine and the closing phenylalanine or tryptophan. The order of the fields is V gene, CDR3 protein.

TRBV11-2,CASSFRTGSENEKLFF
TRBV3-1,CASSHTGTSALGGGELFF
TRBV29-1,CSVRDGGSPLHF
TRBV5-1,CASSYVVGGLNEQFF
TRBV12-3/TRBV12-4,CASKTSAQDTQYF
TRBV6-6,CAAASTNYGYTF
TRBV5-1,CASSLGFQREVTKNIQYF
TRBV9,CASSVRSGGAQYF
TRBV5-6,CASSLSGTGLETQYF
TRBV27,CASRELGTLSSYEQYF
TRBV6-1,CAFKTSGRMDTGELFF
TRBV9,CASSATGGVETQYF
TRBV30,CAWKTPGYNEQFF
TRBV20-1,CSATTGNTQYF
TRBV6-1,CASSLLGLAGRKVQYF
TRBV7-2,CASSQAGRTHTGELFF
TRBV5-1,CASSQGPRGPDTQYF
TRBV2,CASSEARGVSYNEQFF